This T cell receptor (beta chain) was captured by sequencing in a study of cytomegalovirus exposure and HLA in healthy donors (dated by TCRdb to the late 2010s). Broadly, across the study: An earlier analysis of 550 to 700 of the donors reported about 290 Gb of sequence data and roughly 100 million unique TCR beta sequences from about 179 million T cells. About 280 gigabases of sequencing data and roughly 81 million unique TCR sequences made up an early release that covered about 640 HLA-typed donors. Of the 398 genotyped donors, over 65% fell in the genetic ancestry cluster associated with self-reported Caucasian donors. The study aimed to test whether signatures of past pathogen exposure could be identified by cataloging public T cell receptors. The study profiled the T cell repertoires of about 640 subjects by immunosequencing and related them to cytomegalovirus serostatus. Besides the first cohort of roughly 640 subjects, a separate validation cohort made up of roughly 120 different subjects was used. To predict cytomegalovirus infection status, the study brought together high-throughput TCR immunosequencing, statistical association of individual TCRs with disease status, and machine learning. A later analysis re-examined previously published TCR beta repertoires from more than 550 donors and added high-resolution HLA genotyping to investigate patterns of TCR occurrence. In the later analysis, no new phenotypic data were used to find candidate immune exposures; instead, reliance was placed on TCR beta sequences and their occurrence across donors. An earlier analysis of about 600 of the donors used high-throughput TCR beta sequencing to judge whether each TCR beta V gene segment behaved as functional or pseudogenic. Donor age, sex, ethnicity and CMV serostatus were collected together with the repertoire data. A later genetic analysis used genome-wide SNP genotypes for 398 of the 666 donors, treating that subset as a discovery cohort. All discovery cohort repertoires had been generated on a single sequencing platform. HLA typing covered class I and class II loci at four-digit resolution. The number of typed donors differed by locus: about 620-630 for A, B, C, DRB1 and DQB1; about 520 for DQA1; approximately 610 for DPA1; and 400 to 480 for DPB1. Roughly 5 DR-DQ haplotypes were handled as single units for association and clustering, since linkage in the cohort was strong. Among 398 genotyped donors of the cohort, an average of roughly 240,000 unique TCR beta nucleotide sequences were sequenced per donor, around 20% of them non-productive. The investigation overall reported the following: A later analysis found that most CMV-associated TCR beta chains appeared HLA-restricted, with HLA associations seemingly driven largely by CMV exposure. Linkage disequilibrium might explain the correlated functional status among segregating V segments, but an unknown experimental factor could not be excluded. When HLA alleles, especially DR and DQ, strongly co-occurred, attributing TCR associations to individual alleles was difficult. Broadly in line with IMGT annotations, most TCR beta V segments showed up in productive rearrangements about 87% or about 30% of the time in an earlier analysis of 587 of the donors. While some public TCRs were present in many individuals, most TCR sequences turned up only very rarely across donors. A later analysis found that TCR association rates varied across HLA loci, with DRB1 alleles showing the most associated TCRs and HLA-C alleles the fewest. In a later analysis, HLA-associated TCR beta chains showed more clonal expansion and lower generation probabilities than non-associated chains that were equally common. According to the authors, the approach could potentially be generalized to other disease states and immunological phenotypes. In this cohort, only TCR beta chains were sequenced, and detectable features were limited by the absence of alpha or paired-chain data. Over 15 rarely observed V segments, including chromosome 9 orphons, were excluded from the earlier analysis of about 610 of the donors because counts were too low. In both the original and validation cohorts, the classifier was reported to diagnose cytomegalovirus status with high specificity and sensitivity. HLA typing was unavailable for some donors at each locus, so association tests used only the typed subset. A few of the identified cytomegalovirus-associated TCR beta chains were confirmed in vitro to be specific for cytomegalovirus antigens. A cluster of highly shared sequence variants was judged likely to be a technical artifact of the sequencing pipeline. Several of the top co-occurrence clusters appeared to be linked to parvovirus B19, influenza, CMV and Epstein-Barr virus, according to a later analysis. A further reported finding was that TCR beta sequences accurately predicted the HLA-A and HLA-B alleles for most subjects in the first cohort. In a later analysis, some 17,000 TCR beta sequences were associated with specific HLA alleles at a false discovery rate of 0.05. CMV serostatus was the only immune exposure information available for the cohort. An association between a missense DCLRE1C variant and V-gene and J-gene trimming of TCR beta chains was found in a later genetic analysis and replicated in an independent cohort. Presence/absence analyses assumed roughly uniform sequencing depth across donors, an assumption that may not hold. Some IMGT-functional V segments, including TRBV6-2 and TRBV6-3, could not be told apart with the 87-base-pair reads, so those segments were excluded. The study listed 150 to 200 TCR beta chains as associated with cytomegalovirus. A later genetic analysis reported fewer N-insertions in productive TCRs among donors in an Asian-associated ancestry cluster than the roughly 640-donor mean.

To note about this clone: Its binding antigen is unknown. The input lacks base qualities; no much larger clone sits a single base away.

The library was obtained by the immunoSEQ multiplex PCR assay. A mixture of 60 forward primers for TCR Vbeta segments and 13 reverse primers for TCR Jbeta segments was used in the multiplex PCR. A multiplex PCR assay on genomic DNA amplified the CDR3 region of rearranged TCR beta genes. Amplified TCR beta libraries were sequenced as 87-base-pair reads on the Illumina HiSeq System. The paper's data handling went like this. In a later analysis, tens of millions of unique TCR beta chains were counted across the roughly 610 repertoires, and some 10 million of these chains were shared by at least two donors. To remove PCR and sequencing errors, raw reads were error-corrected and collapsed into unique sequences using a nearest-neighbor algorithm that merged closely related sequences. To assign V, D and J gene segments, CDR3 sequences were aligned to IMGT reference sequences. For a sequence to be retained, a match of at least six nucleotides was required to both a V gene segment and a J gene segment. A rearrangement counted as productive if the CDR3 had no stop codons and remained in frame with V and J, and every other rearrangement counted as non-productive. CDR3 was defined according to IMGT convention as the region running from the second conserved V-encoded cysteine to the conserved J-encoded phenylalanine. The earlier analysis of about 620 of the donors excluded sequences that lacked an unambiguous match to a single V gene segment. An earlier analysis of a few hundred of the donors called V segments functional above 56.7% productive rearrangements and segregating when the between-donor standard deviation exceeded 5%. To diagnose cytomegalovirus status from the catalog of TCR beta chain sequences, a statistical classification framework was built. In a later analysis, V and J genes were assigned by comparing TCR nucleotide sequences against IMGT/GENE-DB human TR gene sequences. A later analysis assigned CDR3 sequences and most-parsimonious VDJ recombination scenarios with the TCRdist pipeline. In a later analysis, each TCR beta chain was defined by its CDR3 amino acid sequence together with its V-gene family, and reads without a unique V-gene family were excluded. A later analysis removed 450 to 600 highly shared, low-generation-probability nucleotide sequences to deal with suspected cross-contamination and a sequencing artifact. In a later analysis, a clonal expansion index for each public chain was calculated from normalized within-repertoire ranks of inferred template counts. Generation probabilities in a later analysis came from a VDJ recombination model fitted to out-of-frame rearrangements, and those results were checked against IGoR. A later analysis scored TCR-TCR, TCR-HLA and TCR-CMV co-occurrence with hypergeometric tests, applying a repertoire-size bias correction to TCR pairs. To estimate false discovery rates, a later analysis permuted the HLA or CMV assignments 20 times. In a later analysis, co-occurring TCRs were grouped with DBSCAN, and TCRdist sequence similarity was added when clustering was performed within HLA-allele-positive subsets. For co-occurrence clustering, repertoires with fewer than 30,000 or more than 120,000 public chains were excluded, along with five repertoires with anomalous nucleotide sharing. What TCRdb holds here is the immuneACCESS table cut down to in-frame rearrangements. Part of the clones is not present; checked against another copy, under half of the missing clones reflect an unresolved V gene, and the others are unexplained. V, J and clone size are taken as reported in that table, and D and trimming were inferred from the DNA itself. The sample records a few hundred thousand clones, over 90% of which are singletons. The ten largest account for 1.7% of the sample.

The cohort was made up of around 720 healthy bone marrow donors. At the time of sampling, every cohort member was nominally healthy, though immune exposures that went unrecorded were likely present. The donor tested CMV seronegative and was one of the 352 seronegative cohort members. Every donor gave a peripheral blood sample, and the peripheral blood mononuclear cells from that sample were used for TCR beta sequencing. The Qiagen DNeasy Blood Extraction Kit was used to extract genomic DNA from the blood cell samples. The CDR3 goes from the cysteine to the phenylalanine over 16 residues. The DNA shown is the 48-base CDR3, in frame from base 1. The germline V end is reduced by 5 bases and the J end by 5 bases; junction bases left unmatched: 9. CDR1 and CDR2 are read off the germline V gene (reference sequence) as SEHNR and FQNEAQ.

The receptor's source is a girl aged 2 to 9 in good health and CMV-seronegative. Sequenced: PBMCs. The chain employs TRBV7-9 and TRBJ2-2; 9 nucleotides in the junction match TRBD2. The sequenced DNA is TGTGCCAGCAGCCTGCAGGGACTAGCAGGGACCGGGGAGCTGTTTTTT. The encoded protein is CASSLQGLAGTGELFF. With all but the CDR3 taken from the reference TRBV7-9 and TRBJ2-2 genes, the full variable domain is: DTGVSQNPRHKITKRGQNVTFRCDPISEHNRLYWYRQTLGQGPEFLTYFQNEAQLEKSRLLSDRFSAERPKGSFSTLEIQRTEQGDSAMYLCASSLQGLAGTGELFFGEGSRLTVL.